This TCR beta chain was identified in a study of blood T cell repertoires in COVID-19. Study background: Both acute and convalescent COVID-19 samples were obtained from the United States, Italy and Spain. Sample material is recorded as cDNA or gDNA derived from T cells, B-cell-depleted T cells, or PBMCs.

The CDR3 is 16 amino acids. Germline CDR1 and CDR2: LGHDT and YNNKEL (reference sequence). Trimming at V came to 0 bases and at J to 3 bases, leaving 5 bases not matched to a gene. Enrolled through a virtual design, the participants were between roughly 18 and 90 years of age and came from approximately 25 US areas. Data came from immunoSEQ multiplex PCR; TCRdb stores just in-frame clones and leaves some out. The table includes over 120,000 clones, approximately 83% detected once. This TCR was sampled from a man aged 45-60 years who had recovered from COVID-19. What was sequenced was PBMCs or T cells enriched from blood (not recorded which). J is TRBJ1-2 and V is TRBV3-1 (or the pseudogene TRBV3-2); TRBD1 matches at 9 bases. The CDR3 loop reads CASSQDTGQGDYGYTF. The CDR3 nucleotides read TGTGCCAGCAGCCAAGATACGGGACAGGGAGACTATGGCTACACCTTC.